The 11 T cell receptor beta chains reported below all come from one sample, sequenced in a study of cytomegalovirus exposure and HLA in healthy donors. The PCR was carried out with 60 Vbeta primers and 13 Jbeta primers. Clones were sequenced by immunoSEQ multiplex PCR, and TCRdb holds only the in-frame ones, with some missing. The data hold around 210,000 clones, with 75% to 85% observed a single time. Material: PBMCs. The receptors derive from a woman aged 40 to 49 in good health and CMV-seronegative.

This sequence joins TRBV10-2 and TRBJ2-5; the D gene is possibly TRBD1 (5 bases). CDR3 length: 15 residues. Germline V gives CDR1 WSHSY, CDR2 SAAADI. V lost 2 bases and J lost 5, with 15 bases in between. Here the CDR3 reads CASSEPVGESETQYF. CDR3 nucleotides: TGCGCCAGCAGTGAGCCTGTAGGGGAATCGGAGACCCAGTACTTC.

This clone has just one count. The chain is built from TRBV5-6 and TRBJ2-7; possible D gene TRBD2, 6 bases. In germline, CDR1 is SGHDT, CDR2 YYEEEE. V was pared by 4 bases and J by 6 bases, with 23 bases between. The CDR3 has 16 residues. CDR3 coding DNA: TGTGCCAGCAGCCCCGCCAACCCTCTCTCGGGGGTCGAGCAGTACTTC. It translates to CASSPANPLSGVEQYF.

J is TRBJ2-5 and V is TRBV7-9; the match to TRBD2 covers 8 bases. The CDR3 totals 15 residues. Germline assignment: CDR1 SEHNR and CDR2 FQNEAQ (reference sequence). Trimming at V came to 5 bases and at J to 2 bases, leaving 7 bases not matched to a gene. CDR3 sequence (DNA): TGTGCCAGCAGCAACCGGGCTAGCGGGCAAGAGACCCAGTACTTC. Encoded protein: CASSNRASGQETQYF.

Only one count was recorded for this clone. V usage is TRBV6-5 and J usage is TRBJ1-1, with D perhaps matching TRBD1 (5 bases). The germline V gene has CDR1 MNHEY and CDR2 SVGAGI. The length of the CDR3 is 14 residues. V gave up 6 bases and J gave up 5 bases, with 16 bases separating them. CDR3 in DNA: TGTGCCAGCAGCCTCGCCGGGGGAGGGACTGAAGCTTTCTTT. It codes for CASSLAGGGTEAFF.

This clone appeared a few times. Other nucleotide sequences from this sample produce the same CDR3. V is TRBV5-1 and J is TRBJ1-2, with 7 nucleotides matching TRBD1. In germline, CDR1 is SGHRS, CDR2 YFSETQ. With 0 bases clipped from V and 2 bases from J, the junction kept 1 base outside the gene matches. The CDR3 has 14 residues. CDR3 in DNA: TGCGCCAGCAGCTTGGCGACAGGGAACTATGGCTACACCTTC. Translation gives CASSLATGNYGYTF.

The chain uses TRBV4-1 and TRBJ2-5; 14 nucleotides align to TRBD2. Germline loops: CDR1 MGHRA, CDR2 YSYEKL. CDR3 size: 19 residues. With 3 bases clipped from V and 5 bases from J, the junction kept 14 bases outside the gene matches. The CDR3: CASSHPPGLAGVAGETQYF. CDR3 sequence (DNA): TGCGCCAGCAGCCACCCACCGGGACTAGCGGGAGTAGCGGGTGAGACCCAGTACTTC.

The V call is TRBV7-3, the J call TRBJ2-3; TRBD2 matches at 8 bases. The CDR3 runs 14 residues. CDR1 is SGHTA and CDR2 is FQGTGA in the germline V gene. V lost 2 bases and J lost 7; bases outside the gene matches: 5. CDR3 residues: CASSLGGRRNTQYF. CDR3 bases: TGTGCCAGCAGCTTAGGCGGGAGGAGGAATACGCAGTATTTT.

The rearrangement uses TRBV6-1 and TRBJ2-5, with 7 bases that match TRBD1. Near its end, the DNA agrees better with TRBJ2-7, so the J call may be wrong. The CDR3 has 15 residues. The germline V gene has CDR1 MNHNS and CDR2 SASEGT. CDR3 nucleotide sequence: TGTGCCAGCAGACTAACAGGGGACCTTACCTACGAGCAGTACTTC. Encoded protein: CASRLTGDLTYEQYF.

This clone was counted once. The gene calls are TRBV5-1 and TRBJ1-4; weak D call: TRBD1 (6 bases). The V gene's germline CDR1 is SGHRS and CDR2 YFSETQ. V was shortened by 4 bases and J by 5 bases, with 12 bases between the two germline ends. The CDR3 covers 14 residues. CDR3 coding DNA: TGCGCCAGCAGCCGATCAGGGGACAATGAAAAACTGTTTTTT. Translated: CASSRSGDNEKLFF.

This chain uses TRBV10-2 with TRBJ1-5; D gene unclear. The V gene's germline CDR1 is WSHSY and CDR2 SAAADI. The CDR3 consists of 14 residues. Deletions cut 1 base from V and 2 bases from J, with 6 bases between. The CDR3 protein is CASSEFGGNQPQHF. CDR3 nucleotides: TGCGCCAGCAGTGAGTTTGGAGGCAATCAGCCCCAGCATTTT.

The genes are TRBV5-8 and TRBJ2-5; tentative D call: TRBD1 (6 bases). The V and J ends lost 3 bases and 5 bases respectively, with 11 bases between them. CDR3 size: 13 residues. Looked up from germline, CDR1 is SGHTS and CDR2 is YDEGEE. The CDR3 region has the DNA TGTGCCAGCAGCTACAGGGTGGGGGAGACCCAGTACTTC. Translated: CASSYRVGETQYF.